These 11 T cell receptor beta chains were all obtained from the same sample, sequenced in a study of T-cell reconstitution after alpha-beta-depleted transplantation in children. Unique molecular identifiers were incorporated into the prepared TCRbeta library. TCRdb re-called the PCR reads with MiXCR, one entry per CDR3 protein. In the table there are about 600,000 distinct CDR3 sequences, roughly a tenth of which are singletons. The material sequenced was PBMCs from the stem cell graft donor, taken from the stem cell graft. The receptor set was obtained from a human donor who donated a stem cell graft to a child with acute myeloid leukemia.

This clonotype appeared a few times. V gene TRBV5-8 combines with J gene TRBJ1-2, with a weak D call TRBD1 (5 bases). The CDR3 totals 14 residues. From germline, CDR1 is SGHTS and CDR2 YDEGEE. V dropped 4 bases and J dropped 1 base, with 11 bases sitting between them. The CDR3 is CASSLPGRNYGYTF. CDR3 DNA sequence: TGTGCCAGCAGCCTGCCGGGACGTAACTATGGCTACACCTTC.

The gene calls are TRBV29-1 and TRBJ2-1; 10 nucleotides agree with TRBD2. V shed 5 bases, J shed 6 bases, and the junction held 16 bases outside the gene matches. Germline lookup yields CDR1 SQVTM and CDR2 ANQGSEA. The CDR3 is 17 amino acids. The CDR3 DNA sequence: TGCAGCGTTTTGCCCCAGGGACTAGCGTCAGCCGGCAATGAGCAGTTCTTC. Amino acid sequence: CSVLPQGLASAGNEQFF.

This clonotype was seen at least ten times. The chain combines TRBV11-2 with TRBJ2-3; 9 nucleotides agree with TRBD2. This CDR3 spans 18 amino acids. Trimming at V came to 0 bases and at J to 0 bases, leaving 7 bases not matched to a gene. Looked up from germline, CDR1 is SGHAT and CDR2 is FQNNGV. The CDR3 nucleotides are TGTGCCAGCAGCTTAGAAGGGTCTAGCGGGACTAGCACAGATACGCAGTATTTT. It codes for CASSLEGSSGTSTDTQYF.

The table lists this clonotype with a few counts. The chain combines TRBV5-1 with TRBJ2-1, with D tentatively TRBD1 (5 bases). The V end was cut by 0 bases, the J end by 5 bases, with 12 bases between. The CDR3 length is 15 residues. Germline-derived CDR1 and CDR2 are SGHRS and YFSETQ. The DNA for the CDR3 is TGCGCCAGCAGCTTGGATTGGGGCCAGAACAATGAGCAGTTCTTC. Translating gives CASSLDWGQNNEQFF.

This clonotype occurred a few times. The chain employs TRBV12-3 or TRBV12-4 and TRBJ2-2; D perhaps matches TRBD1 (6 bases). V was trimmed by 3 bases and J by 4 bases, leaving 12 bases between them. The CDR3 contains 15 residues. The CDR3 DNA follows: TGTGCCAGCAGTTTGATGACAGGCTTCACCGGGGAGCTGTTTTTT. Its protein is CASSLMTGFTGELFF.

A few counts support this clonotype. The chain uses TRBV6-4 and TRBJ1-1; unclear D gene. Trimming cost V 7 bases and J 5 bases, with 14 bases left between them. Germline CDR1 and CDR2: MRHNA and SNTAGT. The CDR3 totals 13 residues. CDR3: CASKKDGRTEAFF. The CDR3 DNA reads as TGTGCCAGCAAAAAGGACGGGAGGACTGAAGCTTTCTTT.

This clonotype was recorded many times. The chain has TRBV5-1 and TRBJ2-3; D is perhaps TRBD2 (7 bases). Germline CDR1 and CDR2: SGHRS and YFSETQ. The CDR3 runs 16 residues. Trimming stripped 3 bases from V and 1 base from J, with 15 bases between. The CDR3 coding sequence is TGCGCCAGCAGCTGGAGGGGGGGCTTGCGCACAGATACGCAGTATTTT. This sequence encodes CASSWRGGLRTDTQYF.

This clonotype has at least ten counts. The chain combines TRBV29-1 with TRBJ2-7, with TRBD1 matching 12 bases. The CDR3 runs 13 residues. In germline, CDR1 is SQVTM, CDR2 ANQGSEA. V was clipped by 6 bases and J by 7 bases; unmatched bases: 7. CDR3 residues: CSVPGQGAGEQYF. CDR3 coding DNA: TGCAGCGTCCCGGGACAGGGGGCCGGAGAGCAGTACTTC.

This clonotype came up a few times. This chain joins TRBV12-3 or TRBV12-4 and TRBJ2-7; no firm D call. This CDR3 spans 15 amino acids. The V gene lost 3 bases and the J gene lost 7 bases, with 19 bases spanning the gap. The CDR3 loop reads CASSFQSAQTREQYF. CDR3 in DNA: TGTGCCAGCAGTTTTCAGTCGGCACAAACACGGGAGCAGTACTTC.

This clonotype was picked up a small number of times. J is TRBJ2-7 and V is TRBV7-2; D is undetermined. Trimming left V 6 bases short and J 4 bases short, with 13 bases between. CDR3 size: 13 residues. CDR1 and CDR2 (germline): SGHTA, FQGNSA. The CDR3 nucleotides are TGTGCCAGCAGGGTGACTCGTACGTACGAGCAGTACTTC. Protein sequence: CASRVTRTYEQYF.

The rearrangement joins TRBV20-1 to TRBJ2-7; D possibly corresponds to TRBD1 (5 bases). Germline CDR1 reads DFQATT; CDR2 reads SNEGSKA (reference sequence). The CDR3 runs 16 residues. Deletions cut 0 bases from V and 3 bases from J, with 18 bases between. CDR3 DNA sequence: TGCAGTGCTAGAGATGTGAAACAGGTTTCGATCTACGAGCAGTACTTC. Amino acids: CSARDVKQVSIYEQYF.